This record looks at one T cell receptor (beta chain) sequence and its context. Primers: 60 Vbeta forward and 13 Jbeta reverse. Produced via immunoSEQ multiplex PCR; TCRdb's table is partial and in-frame only. The sample contains 120,000 or so clones, 60% to 80% of which appear only once. The data stem from a study of cytomegalovirus exposure and HLA in healthy donors. What was sequenced was PBMCs. The sequence was obtained from a man aged 25 to 45 in good health and CMV-seronegative.

The CDR3 loop reads CASSLVGGVGEQYF. In nucleotides, the CDR3 is TGTGCCAGCAGCTTAGTAGGGGGGGTGGGCGAGCAGTACTTC. This rearrangement joins TRBV7-9 to TRBJ2-7, with D perhaps TRBD2 (7 bases). Per the germline V gene, CDR1 is SEHNR and CDR2 is FQNEAQ (reference sequence). Trimming shortened V by 1 base and J by 6 bases, and 13 bases separated the two germline ends. The CDR3 runs 14 residues.